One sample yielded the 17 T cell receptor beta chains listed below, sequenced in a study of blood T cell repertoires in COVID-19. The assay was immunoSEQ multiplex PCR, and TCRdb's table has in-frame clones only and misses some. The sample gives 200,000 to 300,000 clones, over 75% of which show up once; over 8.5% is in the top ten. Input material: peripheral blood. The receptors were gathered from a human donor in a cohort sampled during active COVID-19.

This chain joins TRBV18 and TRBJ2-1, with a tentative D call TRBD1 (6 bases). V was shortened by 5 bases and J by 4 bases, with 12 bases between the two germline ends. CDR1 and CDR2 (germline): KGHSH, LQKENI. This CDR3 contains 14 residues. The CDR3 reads CASSSNTGYNEQFF. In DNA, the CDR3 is TGTGCCAGCTCATCAAATACAGGGTACAATGAGCAGTTCTTC.

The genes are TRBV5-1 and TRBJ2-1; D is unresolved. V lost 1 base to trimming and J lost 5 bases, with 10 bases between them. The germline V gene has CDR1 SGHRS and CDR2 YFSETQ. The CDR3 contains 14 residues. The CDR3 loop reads CASSLLTLNNEQFF. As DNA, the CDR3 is TGCGCCAGCAGCTTGTTGACTCTCAACAATGAGCAGTTCTTC.

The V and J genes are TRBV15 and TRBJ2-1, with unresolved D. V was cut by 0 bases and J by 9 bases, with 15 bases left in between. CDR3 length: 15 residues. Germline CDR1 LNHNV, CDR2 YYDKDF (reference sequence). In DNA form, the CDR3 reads TGTGCCACCAGCAGAGATGAGGTAGTATTAGGTGAGCAGTTCTTC. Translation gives CATSRDEVVLGEQFF.

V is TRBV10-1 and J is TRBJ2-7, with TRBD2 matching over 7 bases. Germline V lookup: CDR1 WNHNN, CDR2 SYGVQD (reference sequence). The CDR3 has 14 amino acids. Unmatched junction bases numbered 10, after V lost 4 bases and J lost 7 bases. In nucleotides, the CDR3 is TGCGCCAGCAGTGTCGGGAGGCCCGGGGGGGAGCAGTACTTC. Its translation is CASSVGRPGGEQYF.

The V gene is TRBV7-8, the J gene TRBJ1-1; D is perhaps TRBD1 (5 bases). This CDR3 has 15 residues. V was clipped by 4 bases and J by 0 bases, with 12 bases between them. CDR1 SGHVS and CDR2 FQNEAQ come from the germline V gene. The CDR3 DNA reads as TGTGCCAGCAGCTCGACAGAGACCATGAACACTGAAGCTTTCTTT. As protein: CASSSTETMNTEAFF.

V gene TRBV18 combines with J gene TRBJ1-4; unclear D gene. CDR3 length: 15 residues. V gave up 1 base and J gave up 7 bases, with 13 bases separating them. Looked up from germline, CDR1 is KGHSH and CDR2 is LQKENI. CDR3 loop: CASSPRMAAGEKLFF. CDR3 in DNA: TGTGCCAGCTCACCACGCATGGCAGCGGGTGAAAAACTGTTTTTT.

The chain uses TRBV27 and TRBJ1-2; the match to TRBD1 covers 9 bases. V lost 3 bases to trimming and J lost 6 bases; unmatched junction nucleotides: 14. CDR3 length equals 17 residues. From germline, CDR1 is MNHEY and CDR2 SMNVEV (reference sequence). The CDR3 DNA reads TGTGCCAGCAGTTTTACCCGCCGGGACAGGGCCCTCCATGGCTACACCTTC. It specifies CASSFTRRDRALHGYTF.

The CDR3 protein is CASSETTGAQYF. CDR3 DNA: TGTGCCAGCAGCGAAACCACAGGAGCACAGTACTTC. The chain joins TRBV2 to TRBJ2-7; D possibly corresponds to TRBD1 (5 bases). In germline, CDR1 is SNHLY, CDR2 FYNNEI. Trimming pared 6 bases from V and 10 bases from J, leaving 16 bases between. The CDR3 spans 12 residues.

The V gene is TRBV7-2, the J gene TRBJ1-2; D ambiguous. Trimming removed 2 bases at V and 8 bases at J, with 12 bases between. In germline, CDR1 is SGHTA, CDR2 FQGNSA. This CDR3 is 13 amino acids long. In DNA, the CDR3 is TGTGCCAGCAGCTTAAAAGGGAGCGAGGGCTACACCTTC. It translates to CASSLKGSEGYTF.

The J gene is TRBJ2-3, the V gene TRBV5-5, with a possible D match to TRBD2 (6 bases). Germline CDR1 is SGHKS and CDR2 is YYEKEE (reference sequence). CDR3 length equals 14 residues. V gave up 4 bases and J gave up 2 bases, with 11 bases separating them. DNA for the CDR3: TGTGCCAGCAGCCGGGGAGGCAACACAGATACGCAGTATTTT. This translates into CASSRGGNTDTQYF.

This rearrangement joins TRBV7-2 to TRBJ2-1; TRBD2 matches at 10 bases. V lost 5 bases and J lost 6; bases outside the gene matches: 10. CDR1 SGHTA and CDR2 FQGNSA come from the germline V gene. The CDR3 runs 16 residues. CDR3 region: CASSHEAGGPGNEQFF. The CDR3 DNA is TGTGCCAGCAGCCACGAAGCGGGAGGGCCCGGCAATGAGCAGTTCTTC.

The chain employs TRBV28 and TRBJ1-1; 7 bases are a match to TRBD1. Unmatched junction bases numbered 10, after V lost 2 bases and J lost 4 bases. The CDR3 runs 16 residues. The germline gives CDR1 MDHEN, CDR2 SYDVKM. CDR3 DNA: TGTGCCAGCAGTTTAGACCAGGGGGTACGCGGCACTGAAGCTTTCTTT. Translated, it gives CASSLDQGVRGTEAFF.

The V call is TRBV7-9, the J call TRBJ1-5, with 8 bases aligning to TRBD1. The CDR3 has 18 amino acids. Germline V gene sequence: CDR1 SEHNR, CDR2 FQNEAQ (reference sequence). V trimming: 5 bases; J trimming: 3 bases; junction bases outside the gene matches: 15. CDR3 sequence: CASSIYGAGQVNNQPQHF. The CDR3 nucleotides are TGTGCCAGCAGCATATATGGTGCGGGACAGGTGAACAATCAGCCCCAGCATTTT.

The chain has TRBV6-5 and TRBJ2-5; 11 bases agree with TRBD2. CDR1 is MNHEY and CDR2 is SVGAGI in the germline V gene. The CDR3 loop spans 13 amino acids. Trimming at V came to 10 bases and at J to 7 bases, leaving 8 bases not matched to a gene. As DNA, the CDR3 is TGTGCCACTCTAGCGGGAGGAATTTTGACCCAGTACTTC. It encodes CATLAGGILTQYF.

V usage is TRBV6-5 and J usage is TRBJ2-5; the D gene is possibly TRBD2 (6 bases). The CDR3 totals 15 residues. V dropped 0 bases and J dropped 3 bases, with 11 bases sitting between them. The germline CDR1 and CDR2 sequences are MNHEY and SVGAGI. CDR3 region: CASSYSGGMKETQYF. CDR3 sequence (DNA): TGTGCCAGCAGTTACTCCGGCGGGATGAAAGAGACCCAGTACTTC.

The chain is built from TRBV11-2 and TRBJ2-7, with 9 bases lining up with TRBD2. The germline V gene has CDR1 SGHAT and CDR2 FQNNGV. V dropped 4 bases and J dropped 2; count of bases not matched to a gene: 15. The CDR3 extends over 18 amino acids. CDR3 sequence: CASSSSTGPSGKPYEQYF. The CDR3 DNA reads TGTGCCAGCAGCTCCTCCACCGGCCCTAGCGGGAAGCCCTACGAGCAGTACTTC.

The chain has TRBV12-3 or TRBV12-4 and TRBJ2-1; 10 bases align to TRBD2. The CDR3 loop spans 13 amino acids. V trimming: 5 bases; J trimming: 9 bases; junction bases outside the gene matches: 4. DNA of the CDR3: TGTGCCAGCAGTGCCCGACTAGCGGGTGAGCAGTTCTTC. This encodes CASSARLAGEQFF.